This T cell receptor (beta chain) was sequenced during a study of T cell responses to AZD1222 COVID-19 vaccine. A few counts support this clone. Profiled with immunoSEQ multiplex PCR; TCRdb holds only in-frame clones, not every one. The sample holds 200,000 or so clones, 87% seen once. The germline V and J ends were trimmed by 0 bases and 0 bases, with 12 bases remaining between them. Germline CDR1 and CDR2: SGHVS and FNYEAQ. CDR3 length: 17 amino acids. The source material was peripheral blood, sampled on day 0 of MenACWY control vaccination. The TCR was taken from an adult in good health. This sequence joins TRBV7-6 and TRBJ1-3; D is unresolved. The CDR3 spells CASSLAGPVRSGNTIYF. CDR3 bases: TGTGCCAGCAGCTTAGCGGGTCCGGTCCGCTCTGGAAACACCATATATTTT.